The clone carrying this T cell receptor (beta chain) is labeled as medium-sized. Antigen: not known. The sample comes from a study of T-cell reconstitution after alpha-beta-depleted transplantation in children. Study-level results: Reported findings indicate that, about two months after transplant, alpha-beta T cells came from several hundred expanded clones, which were derived from non-depleted graft cells. Certain patients had high TCRbeta diversity at day 60, and it came from recipient T cells and thymic progenitors that survived. A year post-transplant, T-cell counts and diversity derived mostly from newly produced T cells.

For TCRbeta, the library was prepared with unique molecular identifiers. Each CDR3 protein gets one entry after TCRdb re-called the PCR reads with MiXCR. The data show some 3,000 distinct CDR3 sequences, with 20% to 25% seen just once and approximately 39% held by the top ten. The length of the CDR3 is 14 residues. Trimming left V 7 bases short and J 11 bases short, with 18 bases between. Germline V gene sequence: CDR1 MNHNY, CDR2 SVGAGI (reference sequence). The sequenced sample was PBMCs, mostly from graft donor cells, obtained 60 days after TCRalphabeta/CD19-depleted stem cell transplant. This rearrangement joins TRBV6-6 to TRBJ1-6; D might be TRBD1 (5 bases). This receptor was identified in a female patient between 10 and 17 years old who had a stem cell transplant for acute lymphoblastic leukemia, so the T cells may come from the graft donor. The CDR3 nucleotides read TGTGCCAGCATAAGGTCGGCTTGGGGGACACCCCTCCACTTT. Translated, it gives CASIRSAWGTPLHF.